The 5 T cell receptor beta chains listed next were all sequenced from one sample in a study of PD-1 blockade in classical Hodgkin lymphoma. Sequenced by immunoSEQ multiplex PCR; TCRdb stores in-frame clones only, minus some. The sample lists around 30,000 clones, 89% occurring once. Indicated time point: newly diagnosed, previously untreated cHL patient sample. Magnetic negative selection was used to purify CD4+ T cells from PBMCs that had been thawed. The sequenced sample consisted of CD4+ T cells from blood. The receptors here all came from a human donor with classical Hodgkin lymphoma.

The chain carries TRBV5-1 and TRBJ2-5; 12 nucleotides match TRBD2. This CDR3 is 16 amino acids long. V shed 0 bases and J 5 bases; nucleotides not matched to a gene: 5. CDR1 is SGHRS and CDR2 is YFSETQ in the germline V gene. CDR3 loop: CASSLGLAGVGETQYF. As DNA, the CDR3 is TGCGCCAGCAGCTTGGGACTAGCGGGAGTGGGTGAGACCCAGTACTTC. Full variable domain (remainder filled in from reference TRBV5-1 and TRBJ2-5): KAGVTQTPRYLIKTRGQQVTLSCSPISGHRSVSWYQQTPGQGLQFLFEYFSETQRNKGNFPGRFSGRQFSNSRSEMNVSTLELGDSALYLCASSLGLAGVGETQYFGPGTRLLVL.

In DNA, the CDR3 is TGTGCCAGCAGCCCCCGAGCGGGAGGGCCGTCCGGGGAGCTGTTTTTT. Translation: CASSPRAGGPSGELFF. The J gene is TRBJ2-2, the V gene TRBV7-9; 10 bases are a match to TRBD2. Germline loops: CDR1 SEHNR, CDR2 FQNEAQ (reference sequence). Unmatched junction bases numbered 9, after V lost 5 bases and J lost 6 bases. There are 16 residues in the CDR3.

The chain joins TRBV6-1 to TRBJ1-5; no reliable D call. The CDR3 is 14 residues long. Germline CDR1 is MNHNS and CDR2 is SASEGT. The V and J ends lost 2 bases and 9 bases respectively, with 14 bases between them. CDR3 sequence (DNA): TGTGCCAGCAGTGAATCAGGCAGGACGGGGCCCCAGCATTTT. Encoded protein: CASSESGRTGPQHF.

The J gene is TRBJ2-3, the V gene TRBV19; D unclear. Trimming removed 6 bases at V and 6 bases at J, with 7 bases between. The CDR3 length is 11 residues. Looked up from germline, CDR1 is LNHDA and CDR2 is SQIVND (reference sequence). The CDR3 DNA follows: TGTGCCAGTAGCGCTCTCGATACGCAGTATTTT. Its protein is CASSALDTQYF. The complete variable domain, with remaining parts taken from reference TRBV19 and TRBJ2-3, reads DGGITQSPKYLFRKEGQNVTLSCEQNLNHDAMYWYRQDPGQGLRLIYYSQIVNDFQKGDIAEGYSVSREKKESFPLTVTSAQKNPTAFYLCASSALDTQYFGPGTRLTVL.

This chain joins TRBV15 and TRBJ2-5; perhaps D is TRBD1 or TRBD2 (5 bases each). This CDR3 has 15 amino acids. V was cut by 0 bases and J by 2 bases, with 10 bases left in between. From germline, CDR1 is LNHNV and CDR2 YYDKDF (reference sequence). The chain's CDR3 is CATSRDWGTQETQYF. CDR3 nucleotides: TGTGCCACCAGCAGAGATTGGGGGACGCAAGAGACCCAGTACTTC.